This T cell receptor (beta chain) was observed in a study of shared clonotypes between healthy human individuals. Unmatched junction bases numbered 10, after V lost 4 bases and J lost 6 bases. The CDR3 consists of 15 residues. In germline, CDR1 is SGHRS, CDR2 YFSETQ. The assay was run at deep level. Replicate PCRs for sorted subsets used around 200 ng DNA; this equaled around 28,000 T cell genomes. The method was immunoSEQ multiplex PCR; TCRdb's version includes in-frame clones alone and lacks a portion of them. The sample lists around 100,000 clones; around two thirds were seen once. This clonotype was sampled from a woman under 40 in good health. V is TRBV5-1 and J is TRBJ2-1, with 7 nucleotides matching TRBD1. Source material: memory CD8+ T cells sorted from blood. Subset reported: CD45RO+ cells pooled with CCR7-negative TemRA cells. CDR3 coding DNA: TGCGCCAGCAGCCCTCAGACAGGGCTGGTCAATGAGCAGTTCTTC. This codes for CASSPQTGLVNEQFF.